One and the same sample provided the 27 T cell receptor beta chains below, sequenced in a study of T cell responses to AZD1222 COVID-19 vaccine. TCRdb keeps only in-frame clones here, not all; method: immunoSEQ multiplex PCR. Of roughly 130,000 clones in the sample, around 94% are singletons; the top ten hold over 6.5%. Sample: peripheral blood, taken on day 0 of AZD1222 vaccination. The receptors come from an adult in good health.

This chain joins TRBV27 and TRBJ2-7, with 14 positions matching TRBD2. The germline V gene has CDR1 MNHEY and CDR2 SMNVEV (reference sequence). With 7 bases clipped from V and 3 bases from J, the junction kept 11 bases outside the gene matches. This CDR3 region has 17 residues. DNA of the CDR3: TGTGCCAGCATGCCGGGACTAGCGGGAGTAAGGGACTACGAGCAGTACTTC. Translating gives CASMPGLAGVRDYEQYF.

This CDR3 reads CACGPSGTPDTQYF. CDR3 coding DNA: TGTGCCTGCGGGCCCAGCGGGACACCAGATACGCAGTATTTT. V gene TRBV10-3 combines with J gene TRBJ2-3; weak D call: TRBD2 (7 bases). CDR1 is ENHRY and CDR2 is SYGVKD in the germline V gene. The CDR3 sequence is 14 residues long. V lost 11 bases, J lost 4 bases, and 19 bases lay in between.

The gene calls are TRBV30 and TRBJ1-2; 8 bases fit TRBD1. After removal of 5 bases from V and 4 bases from J, the junction contained 9 bases not matched to a gene. The germline V gene has CDR1 GTSNPN and CDR2 SVGIG (reference sequence). This CDR3 region has 14 residues. The CDR3 reads CAWVPGGRSYGYTF. The CDR3 bases are TGTGCCTGGGTGCCAGGGGGCAGAAGCTATGGCTACACCTTC.

On this clone itself: The sample holds other DNA sequences that translate to the same CDR3. V usage is TRBV6-5 and J usage is TRBJ2-5, with 8 bases lining up with TRBD1. The V segment lost 5 bases and the J segment 2 bases; nucleotides outside the gene matches: 1. CDR3 length: 13 amino acids. From germline, CDR1 is MNHEY and CDR2 SVGAGI. CDR3 protein: CASSRDRQETQYF. DNA for the CDR3: TGTGCCAGCAGTCGGGACAGGCAAGAGACCCAGTACTTC.

This chain uses TRBV11-1 with TRBJ2-2; 7 nucleotides agree with TRBD1. Looked up from germline, CDR1 is SGHAT and CDR2 is FQDESV (reference sequence). CDR3 length: 15 residues. V lost 4 bases to trimming and J lost 7 bases; unmatched junction nucleotides: 9. Here the CDR3 reads CASSSLARGLGELFF. Here the CDR3 DNA reads TGTGCCAGCAGCTCACTCGCTAGGGGGCTCGGGGAGCTGTTTTTT.

The chain recombines TRBV5-6 with TRBJ1-4; D not resolved. V dropped 0 bases and J dropped 3 bases, with 6 bases sitting between them. CDR3 length: 14 amino acids. CDR1 SGHDT and CDR2 YYEEEE come from the germline V gene. CDR3 in DNA: TGTGCCAGCAGCTTGGCCGGATCTAATGAAAAACTGTTTTTT. As protein: CASSLAGSNEKLFF.

The chain employs TRBV5-1 and TRBJ2-4, with 7 bases that match TRBD1. CDR1 and CDR2 from the germline V gene are SGHRS and YFSETQ. V trimming: 4 bases; J trimming: 10 bases; junction bases outside the gene matches: 8. There are 13 residues in the CDR3. CDR3 amino acids: CASSQGQDAIQYF. DNA of the CDR3: TGCGCCAGCAGCCAAGGACAGGATGCTATTCAGTACTTC.

This chain connects TRBV6-5 to TRBJ2-1; TRBD2 matches 13 bases. The CDR3 runs to 15 residues. The germline V gene encodes CDR1 MNHEY and CDR2 SVGAGI. Trimming cost V 6 bases and J 6 bases; bases outside gene matches: 5. CDR3 DNA: TGTGCCAGCAGCCGTGGACTAGCGGGAGCCAATGAGCAGTTCTTC. It yields the protein CASSRGLAGANEQFF.

The chain carries TRBV11-3 and TRBJ1-1; 9 nucleotides agree with TRBD1. The CDR3 totals 14 residues. Germline V gene sequence: CDR1 SGHNT, CDR2 YENEEA. V was pared by 4 bases and J by 1 base, with 1 base of the junction left unmatched. CDR3 protein: CASSSGQGNTEAFF. CDR3 bases: TGTGCCAGCAGCTCGGGACAGGGGAACACTGAAGCTTTCTTT.

The chain is built from TRBV19 and TRBJ1-4; D is perhaps TRBD1 (5 bases). CDR1 is LNHDA, CDR2 SQIVND, per germline (reference sequence). The length of the CDR3 is 15 residues. Trimming removed 9 bases at V and 0 bases at J, with 14 bases between. As DNA, the CDR3 is TGTGCCAGCAAAAGGGGATTTGCAACTAATGAAAAACTGTTTTTT. Protein product: CASKRGFATNEKLFF.

This clone appeared once. The genes are TRBV2 and TRBJ1-5; D gene uncertain. The CDR3 spans 14 residues. The ends were cut back, 3 bases at V and 7 bases at J, with 13 bases in the middle. Looked up from germline, CDR1 is SNHLY and CDR2 is FYNNEI. Here the CDR3 DNA reads TGTGCCAGCAGTGATGAGGGCCGAGGGCAGCCCCAGCATTTT. Protein: CASSDEGRGQPQHF.

For the CDR3, the DNA is TGTGCCAGCAGCTTGGCGGGAGGCCCCCGTTACGAGCAGTACTTC. This sequence encodes CASSLAGGPRYEQYF. The chain is built from TRBV5-5 and TRBJ2-7, with 7 bases matching TRBD2. V shed 0 bases and J 4 bases; nucleotides not matched to a gene: 7. This CDR3 is built from 15 residues. Germline-derived CDR1 and CDR2 are SGHKS and YYEKEE (reference sequence).

The V and J genes are TRBV2 and TRBJ2-1, with D possibly TRBD1 on 5 matching bases. V dropped 8 bases and J dropped 10 bases, with 15 bases sitting between them. From germline, CDR1 is SNHLY and CDR2 FYNNEI. The CDR3 length is 12 residues. The CDR3 loop reads CASQGTGPEQFF. For the CDR3, the DNA is TGTGCCAGCCAAGGTACAGGTCCAGAGCAGTTCTTC.

The rearrangement joins TRBV18 to TRBJ1-2; D is uncertain. CDR1 is KGHSH and CDR2 is LQKENI in the germline V gene. Between the trimmed V and J ends, which lost 6 bases and 2 bases, there was a span of 7 bases. This CDR3 is built from 12 residues. The CDR3: CASSTENYGYTF. The CDR3 DNA is TGTGCCAGCTCTACAGAAAACTATGGCTACACCTTC.

This chain uses TRBV2 with TRBJ1-1, with D perhaps matching TRBD1 (6 bases). The CDR3 has 14 residues. The germline gives CDR1 SNHLY, CDR2 FYNNEI. The V gene lost 1 base and the J gene lost 7 bases, with 13 bases spanning the gap. The CDR3 region is CASSEVRGRDEAFF. As DNA, the CDR3 is TGTGCCAGCAGTGAAGTTAGGGGGAGGGATGAAGCTTTCTTT.

V is TRBV7-2 and J is TRBJ2-1; 7 nucleotides agree with TRBD2. The V segment lost 0 bases and the J segment 9 bases; nucleotides outside the gene matches: 5. The CDR3 is 14 residues long. CDR1 and CDR2 from the germline V gene are SGHTA and FQGNSA. CDR3 DNA: TGTGCCAGCAGCTTAGCGCGGGAGCGAGCTGAGCAGTTCTTC. It yields the protein CASSLARERAEQFF. The complete variable domain, with remaining parts taken from reference TRBV7-2 and TRBJ2-1, reads GAGVSQSPSNKVTEKGKDVELRCDPISGHTALYWYRQSLGQGLEFLIYFQGNSAPDKSGLPSDRFSAERTGGSVSTLTIQRTQQEDSAVYLCASSLARERAEQFFGPGTRLTVL.

The chain recombines TRBV7-2 with TRBJ1-2, with D possibly TRBD1 on 6 matching bases. V lost 5 bases and J lost 7, with 20 bases in between. The CDR3 covers 15 residues. Germline loops: CDR1 SGHTA, CDR2 FQGNSA. The DNA of the CDR3 is TGTGCCAGCAGCCCTCCGCCCCGGACAGTTCCTGGCTACACCTTC. Translation: CASSPPPRTVPGYTF.

The chain has TRBV7-2 and TRBJ1-2; D is uncertain. V was trimmed by 1 base and J by 7 bases, leaving 10 bases between them. The CDR3 is 13 amino acids. Germline assignment: CDR1 SGHTA and CDR2 FQGNSA. In DNA, the CDR3 is TGTGCCAGCAGCTTAGGGCCCGGAGGTGGCTACACCTTC. This sequence encodes CASSLGPGGGYTF.

The chain joins TRBV9 to TRBJ1-1; D is perhaps TRBD1 (6 bases). The V and J ends lost 0 bases and 9 bases respectively, with 9 bases between them. The CDR3 is made up of 12 amino acids. Germline V gene data show CDR1 as SGDLS and CDR2 as YYNGEE. CDR3: CASSVAGQKAFF. The CDR3, as DNA: TGTGCCAGCAGCGTAGCGGGACAAAAAGCTTTCTTT.

V and J are TRBV4-1 and TRBJ1-4; 7 bases line up with TRBD1. CDR1 is MGHRA and CDR2 is YSYEKL in the germline V gene. The CDR3 is 15 amino acids. J lost 5 bases, V lost 0 bases, and 3 bases had no gene match. This chain's CDR3 is CASSQDGTVNEKLFF. The CDR3, as DNA: TGCGCCAGCAGCCAAGATGGGACAGTAAATGAAAAACTGTTTTTT.

CDR3 protein: CASAGRGSTDTQYF. CDR3 in DNA: TGTGCCAGCGCGGGGCGGGGGAGCACAGATACGCAGTATTTT. The chain uses TRBV7-9 and TRBJ2-3; TRBD2 matches 7 bases. Per germline, CDR1 SEHNR and CDR2 FQNEAQ (reference sequence). V was clipped by 8 bases and J by 0 bases; unmatched bases: 5. This CDR3 has 14 residues.

The V and J genes are TRBV6-5 and TRBJ1-6; 7 nucleotides align to TRBD1. Germline trimming cut 5 bases from V and 14 bases from J; bases unmatched to any gene: 9. This CDR3 spans 13 amino acids. CDR1 and CDR2 from the germline V gene are MNHEY and SVGAGI. The CDR3 here is CASSTPDRRTLHF. CDR3 coding DNA: TGTGCCAGCAGTACCCCGGACAGGAGGACCCTCCACTTT.

This clone was seen only once. The rearrangement links TRBV19 to TRBJ2-2; 11 bases align to TRBD2. The CDR3 runs 15 residues. Germline lookup yields CDR1 LNHDA and CDR2 SQIVND (reference sequence). V lost 6 bases to trimming and J lost 4 bases; unmatched junction nucleotides: 4. The CDR3, as DNA: TGTGCCAGTAGGGTAGCGGGAGGGGCCACCGGGGAGCTGTTTTTT. Translating it yields CASRVAGGATGELFF. The full variable domain, completed using reference TRBV19 and TRBJ2-2, is DGGITQSPKYLFRKEGQNVTLSCEQNLNHDAMYWYRQDPGQGLRLIYYSQIVNDFQKGDIAEGYSVSREKKESFPLTVTSAQKNPTAFYLCASRVAGGATGELFFGEGSRLTVL.

The chain uses TRBV3-1 (or the pseudogene TRBV3-2) and TRBJ2-7; 7 bases map to TRBD2. Trimming removed 6 bases from V and 0 bases from J; junction bases left unmatched: 5. The CDR3 has 14 amino acids. Germline V gives CDR1 LGHDT, CDR2 YNNKEL (reference sequence). CDR3 in DNA: TGTGCCAGCAGTCCAGAGCGGGACTCCTACGAGCAGTACTTC. It yields the protein CASSPERDSYEQYF.

The chain carries TRBV19 and TRBJ1-5; perhaps TRBD1 as D (5 bases). With 8 bases removed from V and 0 bases from J, the gap between germline ends came to 20 bases. Germline loops: CDR1 LNHDA, CDR2 SQIVND (reference sequence). The CDR3 is 17 residues long. The CDR3 DNA reads as TGTGCCAGTTCCGGGGCAGGGCTCGCCGATAGCAATCAGCCCCAGCATTTT. It specifies CASSGAGLADSNQPQHF.

This chain joins TRBV30 and TRBJ1-5; 7 bases are a match to TRBD1. Germline V gene data show CDR1 as GTSNPN and CDR2 as SVGIG (reference sequence). J lost 4 bases, V lost 2 bases, and 8 bases had no gene match. The CDR3 spans 15 residues. The CDR3 region has the DNA TGTGCCTGGAGTACCGCCGGGACAGCAAATCAGCCCCAGCATTTT. This translates into CAWSTAGTANQPQHF.

This chain connects TRBV28 to TRBJ2-5; no clear D. The germline CDR1 and CDR2 sequences are MDHEN and SYDVKM. CDR3 length: 14 residues. V gave up 6 bases and J gave up 0 bases, with 11 bases separating them. This chain's CDR3 is CASRDGGYQETQYF. The CDR3 region has the DNA TGTGCCAGCAGGGACGGCGGATACCAAGAGACCCAGTACTTC.